A single sample is the source of the 8 T cell receptor beta chains below, sequenced in a study of CD8 T cells in ankylosing spondylitis. Overall study findings and caveats: Characteristic of ankylosing spondylitis blood, it appeared, was a TCR beta motif comprising about eight highly homologous variants.

These receptors' targets are unknown. Each CDR3 protein is one row after TCRdb ran MiXCR on the 5' RACE reads. The sample holds over 450,000 distinct CDR3 sequences, roughly 12% seen once. Material for sequencing was blood, either unsorted or a sorted T cell fraction (not recorded which). The receptors were gathered from a male donor with ankylosing spondylitis.

This clonotype was observed a handful of times. V usage is TRBV5-5 and J usage is TRBJ2-3; D unresolved. The V and J ends lost 3 bases and 4 bases respectively, with 9 bases between them. Germline-derived CDR1 and CDR2 are SGHKS and YYEKEE (reference sequence). The CDR3 sequence is 13 residues long. Here the CDR3 DNA reads TGTGCCAGCAGCTCCCTTCTCTCAGATACGCAGTATTTT. This sequence encodes CASSSLLSDTQYF.

There are a few counts of this clonotype. The chain carries TRBV2 and TRBJ1-1; the D is unclear. Between the trimmed V and J ends, which lost 0 bases and 10 bases, there was a span of 9 bases. This CDR3 region has 12 residues. The germline gives CDR1 SNHLY, CDR2 FYNNEI. As DNA, the CDR3 is TGTGCCAGCAGTGAAGCCGGAGGAGGAGCTTTCTTT. This encodes CASSEAGGGAFF.

The sample holds many counts of this clonotype. The chain carries TRBV4-2 and TRBJ2-5; possible D gene TRBD1, 5 bases. Germline V gene sequence: CDR1 LGHNA, CDR2 YNFKEQ. V was pared by 9 bases and J by 5 bases, with 16 bases between. This CDR3 is 13 amino acids long. The CDR3 DNA is TGTGCCAGTGGGGCAGCCGGGTCGGAGACCCAGTACTTC. Protein product: CASGAAGSETQYF.

Ten or more counts support this clonotype. The genes are TRBV20-1 and TRBJ2-4; 7 bases match TRBD2. Losses at the gene ends were 6 bases for V and 3 bases for J; bases not matched to a gene: 14. This CDR3 contains 16 residues. Germline-derived CDR1 and CDR2 are DFQATT and SNEGSKA (reference sequence). The CDR3: CSASNPSGSVKNIQYF. The CDR3 DNA reads TGCAGTGCGAGTAATCCTAGCGGATCGGTCAAAAACATTCAGTACTTC.

This clonotype was seen a handful of times. This rearrangement joins TRBV11-3 to TRBJ1-6; 10 bases line up with TRBD1. Germline CDR1 reads SGHNT; CDR2 reads YENEEA. The CDR3 length is 17 residues. After removal of 3 bases from V and 18 bases from J, the junction contained 20 bases not matched to a gene. Here the CDR3 DNA reads TGTGCCAGCAGCTTCAGAGGGACAGGGGACTACTCTTTCCCCTCCCACTTT. Amino acid sequence: CASSFRGTGDYSFPSHF.

The chain uses TRBV6-5 and TRBJ1-1; no firm D call. There are 15 residues in the CDR3. V was trimmed by 2 bases and J by 4 bases, leaving 14 bases between them. In germline, CDR1 is MNHEY, CDR2 SVGAGI. The CDR3 protein is CASSYSSQQGTEAFF. CDR3 sequence (DNA): TGTGCCAGCAGTTACAGTAGTCAGCAAGGCACTGAAGCTTTCTTT.

This clonotype was recorded at least ten times. This chain uses TRBV5-1 with TRBJ1-1; TRBD1 aligns across 7 bases. CDR1 and CDR2 from the germline V gene are SGHRS and YFSETQ. The CDR3 length is 13 residues. V was pared by 2 bases and J by 3 bases, with 1 base of the junction left unmatched. This CDR3 reads CASSFDRDTEAFF. In DNA form, the CDR3 reads TGCGCCAGCAGCTTTGACAGGGACACTGAAGCTTTCTTT. The variable domain in full, with the rest retrieved from reference TRBV5-1 and TRBJ1-1, is KAGVTQTPRYLIKTRGQQVTLSCSPISGHRSVSWYQQTPGQGLQFLFEYFSETQRNKGNFPGRFSGRQFSNSRSEMNVSTLELGDSALYLCASSFDRDTEAFFGQGTRLTVV.

In this sample, this clonotype turned up a few times. The rearrangement links TRBV20-1 to TRBJ2-3; D is unresolved. The CDR3 covers 15 residues. Trimming pared 2 bases from V and 6 bases from J, leaving 18 bases between. Germline assignment: CDR1 DFQATT and CDR2 SNEGSKA (reference sequence). The CDR3 nucleotides read TGCAGTGCTAGACCTTTGGGCCTAGGGTCTGATACGCAGTATTTT. This gives the protein CSARPLGLGSDTQYF.